This note documents a single T cell receptor beta chain sequence. The antigen remains unidentified. PCR involved 60 Vbeta and 13 Jbeta primers. Using immunoSEQ multiplex PCR, the repertoire was profiled, and TCRdb retains in-frame clones only, with some absent. This table has 150,000 to 200,000 clones, about 13% appearing once. Germline CDR1 SGHAT, CDR2 FQNNGV. There are 15 residues in the CDR3. V lost 5 bases, J lost 1 base, and 11 bases lay in between. The data belong to a study of cytomegalovirus exposure and HLA in healthy donors. Study conclusions and caveats: A later analysis showed that HLA-associated TCR beta chains had undergone more clonal expansion than equally common others. Per a later analysis, about 18,000 TCR beta sequences showed association with HLA alleles at 0.05 false discovery rate. Analyses of presence and absence presupposed an approximately uniform sequencing depth across donors.

The specimen sequenced was PBMCs. V gene TRBV11-2 combines with J gene TRBJ1-4; weak D call: TRBD1 (5 bases). The sequence was obtained from a man between 45 and 60 years old in good health and CMV-seropositive. CDR3 in DNA: TGTGCCAGCAGCCCAGGGCGCGTAACTAATGAAAAACTGTTTTTT. This sequence encodes CASSPGRVTNEKLFF.